This note documents a single T cell receptor (beta chain) sequence. TCRdb re-called the RT-PCR reads with MiXCR, one entry per CDR3 protein. The repertoire holds more than 600,000 distinct CDR3 sequences, with roughly 18% as singletons. This entry comes from a study of response to subunit inactivated influenza vaccine. Trimming left V 3 bases short and J 4 bases short, with 20 bases between. Germline-derived CDR1 and CDR2 are DFQATT and SNEGSKA (reference sequence). CDR3 length: 16 amino acids. The chain combines TRBV20-1 with TRBJ2-3; D possibly corresponds to TRBD2 (6 bases). This clonotype originated in a man in his fifties or sixties who received an inactivated influenza vaccine. Sequenced material: PBMCs from blood, taken less than 6 days after vaccination. CDR3 nucleotide sequence: TGCAGTGCTAGTGGGTCGACTAGATCCGCCCCAGATACGCAGTATTTT. Amino acids: CSASGSTRSAPDTQYF.